This TCR beta chain appears in the sequencing data of a study of CD8 T cells in Susac syndrome. Whole-study findings and limits: Clonal expansion of CD8+ cells in Susac peaked in TEMRA cells (and in active patients).

RNA amounts of roughly 0.45 to 1 ug underwent reverse transcription with random hexamers. TCRdb re-analysed the immunoSEQ multiplex PCR reads in MiXCR, keeping a single row per CDR3 protein. This sample carries around 95,000 distinct CDR3 sequences, 95% of them seen once, and the ten largest clones take 0.25% to 0.35%. This CDR3 is 13 amino acids long. Germline assignment: CDR1 SGHTA and CDR2 FQGNSA. Trimming pared 4 bases from V and 4 bases from J, leaving 11 bases between. Only one count was recorded for this clonotype. The antigen is unknown. The source material was CD8+ T cells from PBMCs. The sequence was collected from a human donor with Susac syndrome. The rearrangement links TRBV7-2 to TRBJ2-7, with unresolved D. CDR3: CASSSPVSYEQYF. As DNA, the CDR3 is TGTGCCAGCAGCTCGCCAGTATCATACGAGCAGTACTTC.